This entry lists 17 T cell receptor beta chains sequenced from one sample in a study of shared clonotypes between healthy human individuals. Sequencing was performed with immunoSEQ multiplex PCR; in TCRdb, only in-frame clones are kept and a portion is missing. The sample holds 2 million to 2.5 million clones, more than 80% seen once. The sequenced material came from naive CD4+ T cells from PBMCs. Subset denoted: CD45RA+ positively selected. These TCRs come from a man younger than 35 in good health. Some clones in this sample may be carry-over from other donors' samples.

This rearrangement joins TRBV25-1 to TRBJ2-7; D call uncertain. The CDR3 has 12 residues. Germline V gene data show CDR1 as MGHDK and CDR2 as SYGVNS. V was clipped by 3 bases and J by 3 bases, with 6 bases between them. DNA for the CDR3: TGTGCCAGCAGTGAGGCTTTCTACGAGCAGTACTTC. Protein product: CASSEAFYEQYF.

This clone was counted a single time. The sample has other DNA sequences that encode this CDR3 too. The V call is TRBV6-4, the J call TRBJ2-3; maybe TRBD2 (5 bases). V was clipped by 8 bases and J by 6 bases, with 9 bases between them. The CDR3 contains 11 residues. Germline loops: CDR1 MRHNA, CDR2 SNTAGT. CDR3: CASSSGDTQYF. The CDR3 region has the DNA TGTGCCAGCTCCTCGGGGGATACGCAGTATTTT.

V is TRBV4-3 and J is TRBJ2-1; 10 bases are a match to TRBD1. V trimming: 0 bases; J trimming: 8 bases; junction bases outside the gene matches: 4. The CDR3 consists of 15 residues. Germline CDR1 is LGHNA and CDR2 is YSLEER. The CDR3 spells CASSQETGGVYEQFF. The CDR3 DNA follows: TGCGCCAGCAGCCAAGAGACAGGGGGCGTATATGAGCAGTTCTTC.

V gene TRBV27 combines with J gene TRBJ2-7, with D perhaps assigned TRBD1 or TRBD2 (5 bases each). V lost 4 bases and J 5 bases, leaving 15 bases between the germline ends. The length of the CDR3 is 14 residues. Looked up from germline, CDR1 is MNHEY and CDR2 is SMNVEV (reference sequence). CDR3 sequence (DNA): TGTGCCAGCAGTTCACTAGGGGAACACCACGAGCAGTACTTC. Translating it yields CASSSLGEHHEQYF.

The J gene is TRBJ2-7, the V gene TRBV5-1, with TRBD2 matching over 8 bases. CDR1 is SGHRS and CDR2 is YFSETQ in the germline V gene. The CDR3 contains 14 residues. V was pared by 2 bases and J by 6 bases, with 7 bases of the junction left unmatched. DNA for the CDR3: TGCGCCAGCAGCTTTGCGGGGGGCAGCGGCGAGCAGTACTTC. Translating gives CASSFAGGSGEQYF. Together with reference TRBV5-1 and TRBJ2-7, the CDR3 gives the full variable domain: KAGVTQTPRYLIKTRGQQVTLSCSPISGHRSVSWYQQTPGQGLQFLFEYFSETQRNKGNFPGRFSGRQFSNSRSEMNVSTLELGDSALYLCASSFAGGSGEQYFGPGTRLTVT.

As for this clone: Other DNA sequences of this sample code for an identical CDR3. The chain joins TRBV5-1 to TRBJ2-1; tentative D call: TRBD2 (6 bases). CDR3 length equals 15 residues. Germline values: CDR1 SGHRS, CDR2 YFSETQ. Trimming removed 0 bases from V and 2 bases from J, with 9 bases in between. DNA for the CDR3: TGCGCCAGCAGCTTGGTCGCGGGAACCTACAATGAGCAGTTCTTC. Translated, it gives CASSLVAGTYNEQFF. Complete variable domain (other parts from reference TRBV5-1 and TRBJ2-1): KAGVTQTPRYLIKTRGQQVTLSCSPISGHRSVSWYQQTPGQGLQFLFEYFSETQRNKGNFPGRFSGRQFSNSRSEMNVSTLELGDSALYLCASSLVAGTYNEQFFGPGTRLTVL.

In its sample, this clone was seen once. The rearrangement links TRBV4-2 to TRBJ1-3; D call uncertain. The CDR3 spans 17 residues. CDR1 is LGHNA and CDR2 is YNFKEQ in the germline V gene. Trimming shortened V by 1 base and J by 1 base, and 14 bases separated the two germline ends. Here the CDR3 DNA reads TGTGCCAGCAGCCAAGCTCCGGCGCCGGGGTCTGGAAACACCATATATTTT. Encoded protein: CASSQAPAPGSGNTIYF.

In regard to this clone: Other DNA sequences in this sample translate to the same CDR3. The V call is TRBV7-3, the J call TRBJ2-5, with TRBD2 matching 15 bases. The germline gives CDR1 SGHTA, CDR2 FQGTGA. The CDR3 sequence is 17 residues long. The V gene end was trimmed by 2 bases and the J gene end by 5 bases; junction bases not matched to a gene: 6. The CDR3 nucleotides read TGTGCCAGCAGCTTAGGACTAGCGGGAGGGCCCGGGGAGACCCAGTACTTC. This sequence encodes CASSLGLAGGPGETQYF.

The CDR3 loop is CASSTGQGGQETQYF. Here the CDR3 DNA reads TGTGCCAGTAGTACTGGACAGGGTGGGCAAGAGACCCAGTACTTC. The chain combines TRBV19 with TRBJ2-5, with 8 bases lining up with TRBD1. Germline assignment: CDR1 LNHDA and CDR2 SQIVND (reference sequence). The J segment lost 2 bases and the V segment lost 4 bases, leaving 6 bases of the junction unmatched. This CDR3 is 15 amino acids long.

The chain combines TRBV18 with TRBJ2-3, with 9 bases fitting TRBD2. The CDR3 extends over 14 amino acids. The ends lost 1 base at V and 7 bases at J; junction bases unmatched: 3. Germline V gene data show CDR1 as KGHSH and CDR2 as LQKENI. The CDR3 sequence is CASSPQREVYTQYF. CDR3 coding DNA: TGTGCCAGCTCACCACAGCGGGAGGTATATACGCAGTATTTT. The variable domain in full, completed from reference TRBV18 and TRBJ2-3, reads NAGVMQNPRHLVRRRGQEARLRCSPMKGHSHVYWYRQLPEEGLKFMVYLQKENIIDESGMPKERFSAEFPKEGPSILRIQQVVRGDSAAYFCASSPQREVYTQYFGPGTRLTVL.

V usage is TRBV5-1 and J usage is TRBJ1-3; D remains ambiguous. The CDR3 is made up of 11 amino acids. Germline CDR1 and CDR2: SGHRS and YFSETQ. The V end was cut by 0 bases, the J end by 9 bases, with 4 bases between. In DNA form, the CDR3 reads TGCGCCAGCAGCTTGGAGGGCACCATATATTTT. Protein sequence: CASSLEGTIYF.

This clone was picked up one time. This chain uses TRBV7-2 with TRBJ2-7; no reliable D call. V was trimmed by 3 bases and J by 9 bases, leaving 18 bases between them. Germline V gene lookup returns CDR1 SGHTA and CDR2 FQGNSA. The CDR3 extends over 14 amino acids. CDR3 nucleotide sequence: TGTGCCAGCAGCTTGGGTACCATTCAAGAAGCGCAGTACTTC. This translates into CASSLGTIQEAQYF.

This clone came up once. The chain employs TRBV5-5 and TRBJ2-2; possibly TRBD1 for D (6 bases). The V gene lost 2 bases and the J gene lost 4 bases, with 6 bases spanning the gap. The CDR3 has 13 amino acids. Germline values: CDR1 SGHKS, CDR2 YYEKEE (reference sequence). The CDR3 protein is CASSFRGTGELFF. The CDR3 DNA follows: TGTGCCAGCAGCTTCAGGGGCACCGGGGAGCTGTTTTTT.

This chain uses TRBV7-3 with TRBJ2-2; D unclear. This CDR3 has 18 amino acids. Germline lookup yields CDR1 SGHTA and CDR2 FQGTGA. Trimming removed 5 bases from V and 6 bases from J, with 25 bases in between. CDR3 bases: TGTGCCAGCAGCCCGAAACCCCCTCCTACCTACTACGCCGGGGAGCTGTTTTTT. The encoded protein is CASSPKPPPTYYAGELFF. Full variable domain (outside the CDR3, taken from reference TRBV7-3 and TRBJ2-2): GAGVSQTPSNKVTEKGKYVELRCDPISGHTALYWYRQSLGQGPEFLIYFQGTGAADDSGLPNDRFFAVRPEGSVSTLKIQRTERGDSAVYLCASSPKPPPTYYAGELFFGEGSRLTVL.

This rearrangement joins TRBV2 to TRBJ1-5; TRBD1 matches at 8 bases. Germline CDR1 is SNHLY and CDR2 is FYNNEI. J lost 0 bases, V lost 5 bases, and 9 bases had no gene match. The CDR3 length is 17 residues. The chain's CDR3 is CASSSTGQAYSNQPQHF. The CDR3 coding sequence is TGTGCCAGCAGTTCGACGGGACAGGCATATAGCAATCAGCCCCAGCATTTT.

The genes are TRBV7-9 and TRBJ2-1; 12 bases map to TRBD2. Germline V gene lookup returns CDR1 SEHNR and CDR2 FQNEAQ (reference sequence). The CDR3 is 15 amino acids. Trimming cost V 1 base and J 8 bases; bases outside gene matches: 3. Here the CDR3 reads CASSLGTSGIDEQFF. CDR3 in DNA: TGTGCCAGCAGCTTAGGGACTAGCGGGATTGATGAGCAGTTCTTC.

The gene calls are TRBV4-1 and TRBJ2-5; D perhaps matches TRBD2 (6 bases). Germline V lookup: CDR1 MGHRA, CDR2 YSYEKL. The CDR3 runs to 14 residues. Deletions cut 0 bases from V and 11 bases from J, with 16 bases between. The CDR3 sequence: CASSQERLEVGQYF. The CDR3 DNA follows: TGCGCCAGCAGCCAAGAACGACTAGAGGTGGGGCAGTACTTC.